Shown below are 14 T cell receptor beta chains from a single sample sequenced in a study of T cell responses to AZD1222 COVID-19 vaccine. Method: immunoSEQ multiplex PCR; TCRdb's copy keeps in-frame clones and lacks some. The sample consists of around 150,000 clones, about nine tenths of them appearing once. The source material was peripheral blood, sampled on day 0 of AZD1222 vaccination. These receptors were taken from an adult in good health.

The CDR3 sequence: CASSQNPVDSGNTIYF. The CDR3 region has the DNA TGTGCCAGCAGCCAAAATCCAGTCGACTCTGGAAACACCATATATTTT. V and J are TRBV4-2 and TRBJ1-3; D gene ambiguous. This CDR3 has 16 residues. In germline, CDR1 is LGHNA, CDR2 YNFKEQ. V lost 2 bases to trimming and J lost 0 bases, with 11 bases between them.

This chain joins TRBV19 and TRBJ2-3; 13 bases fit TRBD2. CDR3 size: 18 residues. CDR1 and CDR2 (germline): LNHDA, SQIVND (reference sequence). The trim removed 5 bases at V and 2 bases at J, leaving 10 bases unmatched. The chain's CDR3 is CASSVAAGTSGITDTQYF. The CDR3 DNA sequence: TGTGCCAGTAGTGTCGCCGCCGGGACTAGCGGGATCACAGATACGCAGTATTTT.

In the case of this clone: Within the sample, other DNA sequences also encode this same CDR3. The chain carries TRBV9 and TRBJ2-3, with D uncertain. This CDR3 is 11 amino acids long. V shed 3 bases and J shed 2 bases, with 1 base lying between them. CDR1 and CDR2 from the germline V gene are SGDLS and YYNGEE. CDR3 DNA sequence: TGTGCCAGCAGCGCCACAGATACGCAGTATTTT. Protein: CASSATDTQYF.

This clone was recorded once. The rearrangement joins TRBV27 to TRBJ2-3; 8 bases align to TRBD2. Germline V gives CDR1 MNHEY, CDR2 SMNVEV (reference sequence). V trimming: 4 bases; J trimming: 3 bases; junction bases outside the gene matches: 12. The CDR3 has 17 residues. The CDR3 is CASSSQDMGLGTDTQYF. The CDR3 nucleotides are TGTGCCAGCAGTTCTCAGGACATGGGACTAGGTACAGATACGCAGTATTTT.

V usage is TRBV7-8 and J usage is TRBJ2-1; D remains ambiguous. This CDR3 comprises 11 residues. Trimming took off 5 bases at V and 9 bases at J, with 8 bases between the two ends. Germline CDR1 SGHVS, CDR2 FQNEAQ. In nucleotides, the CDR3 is TGTGCCAGCAGCCTGAACGTTGAGCAGTTCTTC. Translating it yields CASSLNVEQFF.

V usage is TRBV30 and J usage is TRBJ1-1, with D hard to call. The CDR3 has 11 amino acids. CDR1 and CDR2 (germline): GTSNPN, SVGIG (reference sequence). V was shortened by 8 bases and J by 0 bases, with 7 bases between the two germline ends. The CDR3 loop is CALEVNTEAFF. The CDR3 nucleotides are TGTGCCCTAGAAGTGAACACTGAAGCTTTCTTT.

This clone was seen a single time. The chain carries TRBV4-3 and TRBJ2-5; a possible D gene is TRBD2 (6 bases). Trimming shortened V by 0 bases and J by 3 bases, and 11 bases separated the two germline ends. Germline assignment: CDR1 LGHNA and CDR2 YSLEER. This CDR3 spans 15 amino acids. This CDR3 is CASSQEEGSKETQYF. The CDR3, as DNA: TGCGCCAGCAGCCAAGAGGAGGGGTCCAAAGAGACCCAGTACTTC.

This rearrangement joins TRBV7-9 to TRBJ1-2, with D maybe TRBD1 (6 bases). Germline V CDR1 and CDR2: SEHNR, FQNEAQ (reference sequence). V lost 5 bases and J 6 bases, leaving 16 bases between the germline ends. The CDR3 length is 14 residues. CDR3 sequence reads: CASSPRGGLNGYTF. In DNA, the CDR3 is TGTGCCAGCAGCCCTCGGGGGGGGCTGAATGGCTACACCTTC.

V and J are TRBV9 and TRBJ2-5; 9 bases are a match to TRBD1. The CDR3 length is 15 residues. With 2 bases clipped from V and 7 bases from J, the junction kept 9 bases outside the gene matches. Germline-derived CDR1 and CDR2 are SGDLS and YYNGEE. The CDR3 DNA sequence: TGTGCCAGCAGCGTGGGACAGGGCGGTACGGGGACCCAGTACTTC. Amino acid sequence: CASSVGQGGTGTQYF. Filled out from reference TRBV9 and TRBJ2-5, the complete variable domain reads DSGVTQTPKHLITATGQRVTLRCSPRSGDLSVYWYQQSLDQGLQFLIQYYNGEERAKGNILERFSAQQFPDLHSELNLSSLELGDSALYFCASSVGQGGTGTQYFGPGTRLLVL.

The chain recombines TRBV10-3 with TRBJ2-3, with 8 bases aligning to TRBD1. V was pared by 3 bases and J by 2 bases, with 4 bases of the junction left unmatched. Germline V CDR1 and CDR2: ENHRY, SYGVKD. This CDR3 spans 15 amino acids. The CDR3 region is CAISDPGQATDTQYF. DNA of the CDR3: TGTGCCATCAGTGATCCGGGACAGGCCACAGATACGCAGTATTTT.

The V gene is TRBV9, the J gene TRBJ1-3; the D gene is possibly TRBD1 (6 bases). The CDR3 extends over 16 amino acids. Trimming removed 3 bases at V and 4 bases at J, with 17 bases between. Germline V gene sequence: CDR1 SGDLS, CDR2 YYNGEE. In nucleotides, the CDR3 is TGTGCCAGCAGCGCAAACGGACAGTTCGTGGGAAACACCATATATTTT. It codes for CASSANGQFVGNTIYF.

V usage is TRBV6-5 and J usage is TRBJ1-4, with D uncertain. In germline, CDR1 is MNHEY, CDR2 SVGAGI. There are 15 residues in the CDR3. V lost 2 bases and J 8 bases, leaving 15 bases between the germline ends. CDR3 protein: CASSYGRAAGEKLFF. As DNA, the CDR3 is TGTGCCAGCAGTTACGGGAGGGCGGCGGGGGAAAAACTGTTTTTT.

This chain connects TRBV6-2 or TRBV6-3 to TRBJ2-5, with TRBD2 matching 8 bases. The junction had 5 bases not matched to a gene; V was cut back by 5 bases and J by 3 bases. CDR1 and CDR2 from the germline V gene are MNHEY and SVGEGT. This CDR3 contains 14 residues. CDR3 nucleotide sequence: TGTGCCAGCAGTAGCGGGGGAAGCGAAGAGACCCAGTACTTC. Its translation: CASSSGGSEETQYF.

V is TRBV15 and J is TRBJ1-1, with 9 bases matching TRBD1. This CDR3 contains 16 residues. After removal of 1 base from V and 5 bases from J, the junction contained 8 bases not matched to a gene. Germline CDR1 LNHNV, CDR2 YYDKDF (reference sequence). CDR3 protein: CATSRGADRGGTEAFF. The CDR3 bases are TGTGCCACCAGCAGAGGTGCCGACAGGGGGGGAACTGAAGCTTTCTTT.